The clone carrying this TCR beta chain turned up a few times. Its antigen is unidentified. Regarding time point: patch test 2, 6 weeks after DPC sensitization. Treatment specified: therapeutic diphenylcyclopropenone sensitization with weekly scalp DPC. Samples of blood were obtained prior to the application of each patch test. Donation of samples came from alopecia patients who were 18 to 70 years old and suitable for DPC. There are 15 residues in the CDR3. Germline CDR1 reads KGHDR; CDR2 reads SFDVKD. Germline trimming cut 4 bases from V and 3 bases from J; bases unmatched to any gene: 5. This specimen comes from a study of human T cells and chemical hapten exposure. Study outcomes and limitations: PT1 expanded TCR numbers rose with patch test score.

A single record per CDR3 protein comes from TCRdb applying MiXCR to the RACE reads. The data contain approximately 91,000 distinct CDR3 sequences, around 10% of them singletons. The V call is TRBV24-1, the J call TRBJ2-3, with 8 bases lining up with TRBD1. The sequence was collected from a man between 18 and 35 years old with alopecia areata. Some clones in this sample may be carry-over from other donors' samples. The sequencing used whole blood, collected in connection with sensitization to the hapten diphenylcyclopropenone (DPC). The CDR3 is CATSDPGQGTDTQYF. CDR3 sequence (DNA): TGTGCCACCAGTGACCCAGGACAGGGTACAGATACGCAGTATTTT.